Listed below are T cell receptor beta chains from one sample, sequenced in a study of CD8+ T cells in alopecia areata. The method was immunoSEQ multiplex PCR; TCRdb's version includes in-frame clones alone and lacks a portion of them. The sample lists approximately 210,000 clones; roughly 66% were seen once. The material sequenced was CD4+ T cells sorted from blood, taken at week 24, from a patient treated with tofacitinib. These receptors originate from a human donor with alopecia areata. Each CDR3 is given with its conserved first and last residue. A D gene is named only where the DNA matches it firmly. The size field is filled for only some rows; it gives once, few, many or a size class.

d_call: -
clone_size: few
j_call: TRBJ1-4
v_call: TRBV5-1
cdr3_nt: TGCGCCAGCAGCGAGGGACCACCAGGAAAACTGTTTTTT
cdr3_aa: CASSEGPPGKLFF

d_call: -
clone_size: -
j_call: TRBJ1-5
v_call: TRBV7-2
cdr3_nt: TGTGCCAGCAGCGGGTATAGCAATCAGCCCCAGCATTTT
cdr3_aa: CASSGYSNQPQHF

d_call: -
clone_size: few
j_call: TRBJ1-2
v_call: TRBV30
cdr3_nt: TGTGCCTGGAGTGAGACGCATGGCTACACCTTC
cdr3_aa: CAWSETHGYTF

d_call: TRBD1
clone_size: -
j_call: TRBJ1-2
v_call: TRBV29-1
cdr3_nt: TGCAGCGTTGAAGCCAAGTGGGCAGGGGGGTATGGCTACACCTTC
cdr3_aa: CSVEAKWAGGYGYTF

d_call: TRBD1
clone_size: -
j_call: TRBJ2-1
v_call: TRBV6-5
cdr3_nt: TGTGCCAGCGGCACGAGGGGGCGCAATGAGCAGTTCTTC
cdr3_aa: CASGTRGRNEQFF

d_call: TRBD1
clone_size: many
j_call: TRBJ1-6
v_call: TRBV7-2
cdr3_nt: TGTGCCAGCAGCTGGACAGGCAGCAATTCACCCCTCCACTTT
cdr3_aa: CASSWTGSNSPLHF

d_call: TRBD1
clone_size: -
j_call: TRBJ1-6
v_call: TRBV7-8
cdr3_nt: TGTGCCAGCAGCTTCGGACAGGGGGGACCGAGCTCCTATAATTCACCCCTCCACTTT
cdr3_aa: CASSFGQGGPSSYNSPLHF

d_call: -
clone_size: -
j_call: TRBJ1-1
v_call: TRBV29-1
cdr3_nt: TGCAGCGCAACAGAGAACACTGAAGCTTTCTTT
cdr3_aa: CSATENTEAFF

d_call: -
clone_size: -
j_call: TRBJ2-2
v_call: TRBV29-1
cdr3_nt: TGCAGCGTTGAGAACGGGAACACCGGGGAGCTGTTTTTT
cdr3_aa: CSVENGNTGELFF

d_call: -
clone_size: -
j_call: TRBJ2-7
v_call: TRBV29-1
cdr3_nt: TGCAGCGTCGGGGGTGGCGGATCCTACGAGCAGTACTTC
cdr3_aa: CSVGGGGSYEQYF

d_call: -
clone_size: -
j_call: TRBJ2-5
v_call: TRBV5-1
cdr3_nt: TGCGCCAGCAGCCCACAACAGGGAGAGACCCAGTACTTC
cdr3_aa: CASSPQQGETQYF

d_call: -
clone_size: -
j_call: TRBJ1-2
v_call: TRBV7-2
cdr3_nt: TGTGCCAGCAGCTCAGACCCGATGAGGATCTATGGCTACACCTTC
cdr3_aa: CASSSDPMRIYGYTF

d_call: -
clone_size: -
j_call: TRBJ2-7
v_call: TRBV30
cdr3_nt: TGTGCCTGGAGTGTACACGTCGGGGTGGTATCCTACGAGCAGTACTTC
cdr3_aa: CAWSVHVGVVSYEQYF